Shown below are 28 T cell receptor beta chains from a single sample sequenced in a study of T-cell reconstitution after alpha-beta-depleted transplantation in children (dated by TCRdb to the mid-2010s). The library was generated by PCR. Sequencing used an Illumina HiSeq 2500. TCR library preparation used molecular barcoding, with unique molecular identifiers applied to normalize quantification of the TCRbeta repertoire. Clones were called with MiXCR by TCRdb after fastp trimmed the public reads at Q25, and only in-frame beta chains were retained. CDR3 protein sequences are deduplicated, and each keeps its most common genes and DNA. The sample records about 980,000 distinct CDR3 sequences, around 30% of which are singletons. Together, the top ten hold 28% of the sample. Sample treatment or condition, as interpreted from the label and publication: allogeneic hematopoietic cell transplantation with graft depleted of TCRalphabeta T cells and CD19 B cells.

Sequencing used PBMCs, mostly from graft donor cells, obtained 360 days after TCRalphabeta/CD19-depleted stem cell transplant. Receptors originate from a boy younger than two who had a stem cell transplant for SCID, so the T cells may come from the graft donor.

The chain carries TRBV5-1 and TRBJ2-1; TRBD1 or TRBD2 may be the D gene (5 bases each). In germline, CDR1 is SGHRS, CDR2 YFSETQ. Trimming removed 4 bases from V and 7 bases from J, with 15 bases in between. The CDR3 extends over 14 amino acids. The DNA of the CDR3 is TGCGCCAGCAGCCAGCCGGGACGAAGGAATGAGCAGTTCTTC. Amino acid sequence: CASSQPGRRNEQFF.

The rearrangement links TRBV4-2 to TRBJ2-7, with D possibly being TRBD1 (6 bases). V lost 4 bases and J 3 bases, leaving 22 bases between the germline ends. The germline gives CDR1 LGHNA, CDR2 YNFKEQ. The length of the CDR3 is 17 residues. CDR3 DNA: TGTGCCAGCAGCCGCCTAACCATAAGAACAGGGATCTACGAGCAGTACTTC. This gives the protein CASSRLTIRTGIYEQYF.

This clonotype was detected a few times. This chain uses TRBV12-3 or TRBV12-4 with TRBJ2-5; D may be TRBD1 or TRBD2 (6 bases each). The ends were cut back, 0 bases at V and 5 bases at J, with 16 bases in the middle. CDR3 length: 16 amino acids. The CDR3 loop is CASSLAGGHRLETQYF. As DNA, the CDR3 is TGTGCCAGCAGTTTAGCGGGGGGCCACCGCTTGGAGACCCAGTACTTC.

V is TRBV12-3 or TRBV12-4 and J is TRBJ1-2; 7 nucleotides line up with TRBD1. This CDR3 spans 14 amino acids. V shed 2 bases and J 6 bases; nucleotides not matched to a gene: 6. The CDR3 is CASSLRQGVDGYTF. The DNA of the CDR3 is TGTGCCAGCAGTTTACGGCAGGGGGTGGATGGCTACACCTTC.

The rearrangement links TRBV28 to TRBJ2-6; D might be TRBD1 or TRBD2, each matching 5 bases. Trimming left V 5 bases short and J 0 bases short, with 20 bases between. Looked up from germline, CDR1 is MDHEN and CDR2 is SYDVKM. This CDR3 comprises 19 residues. The CDR3 DNA reads as TGTGCCAGCAGTGGGGTAGTTGAGGGACGTAACTCTGGGGCCAACGTCCTGACTTTC. Its translation is CASSGVVEGRNSGANVLTF.

This clonotype was recorded a few times. The J gene is TRBJ2-1, the V gene TRBV12-3 or TRBV12-4; possible D gene TRBD1, 6 bases. The CDR3 has 13 amino acids. Between the trimmed V and J ends, which lost 3 bases and 4 bases, there was a span of 7 bases. For the CDR3, the DNA is TGTGCCAGCAGTTTGGGACATTACAATGAGCAGTTCTTC. Translated, it gives CASSLGHYNEQFF.

This clonotype was counted a few times. The rearrangement joins TRBV10-2 to TRBJ2-3; tentatively, D is TRBD2 (6 bases). CDR1 and CDR2 from the germline V gene are WSHSY and SAAADI. This CDR3 has 17 residues. The V end was cut by 3 bases, the J end by 0 bases, with 16 bases between. CDR3 loop: CASSDEIRGVSTDTQYF. CDR3 DNA: TGCGCCAGCAGTGACGAGATCCGCGGGGTGAGCACAGATACGCAGTATTTT.

About this clonotype: At one boundary the junction diverges from the germline segment, which might be a read error. V gene TRBV5-1 combines with J gene TRBJ1-1; D is possibly TRBD1 (5 bases). CDR1 SGHRS and CDR2 YFSETQ come from the germline V gene. This CDR3 contains 14 residues. In nucleotides, the CDR3 is TGTGCCAGCAGCTTAGAGGGGTCTGGCACTGAAGCTTTCTTT. As protein: CASSLEGSGTEAFF.

The chain employs TRBV7-2 and TRBJ2-2, with 7 bases lining up with TRBD1. Germline V gene lookup returns CDR1 SGHTA and CDR2 FQGNSA. This CDR3 has 15 amino acids. J gave up 2 bases and V 5 bases, and 5 bases lay outside the gene matches. The CDR3 region is CASSRQGLNTGELFF. The CDR3 region has the DNA TGTGCCAGCAGCCGACAGGGCCTAAACACCGGGGAGCTGTTTTTT. Based on the CDR3 plus reference TRBV7-2 and TRBJ2-2, the full variable domain is GAGVSQSPSNKVTEKGKDVELRCDPISGHTALYWYRQSLGQGLEFLIYFQGNSAPDKSGLPSDRFSAERTGGSVSTLTIQRTQQEDSAVYLCASSRQGLNTGELFFGEGSRLTVL.

There are many counts of this clonotype. This chain's CDR3 is CASTLTDGKTEAFF. The CDR3 bases are TGCGCCAGCACCCTTACAGATGGGAAGACTGAAGCTTTCTTT. V usage is TRBV5-1 and J usage is TRBJ1-1, with unresolved D. Trimming removed 6 bases from V and 5 bases from J, with 17 bases in between. Germline CDR1 is SGHRS and CDR2 is YFSETQ. This CDR3 comprises 14 residues.

This clonotype was observed a handful of times. The V call is TRBV29-1, the J call TRBJ1-1; no clear D gene. The CDR3 contains 11 residues. In germline, CDR1 is SQVTM, CDR2 ANQGSEA. The V gene lost 5 bases and the J gene lost 4 bases, with 8 bases spanning the gap. The CDR3 DNA is TGCAGCGTTCAGGTATCCACTGAAGCTTTCTTT. This codes for CSVQVSTEAFF.

In its sample, this clonotype was seen a few times. The rearrangement uses TRBV7-3 and TRBJ2-3; D unresolved. The germline CDR1 and CDR2 sequences are SGHTA and FQGTGA. This CDR3 comprises 14 residues. V was cut by 1 base and J by 1 base, with 6 bases left in between. The CDR3 region is CASSLMEGTDTQYF. CDR3 nucleotides: TGTGCCAGCAGCTTAATGGAAGGCACAGATACGCAGTATTTT.

The rearrangement joins TRBV28 to TRBJ2-7, with 7 bases identical to TRBD1. After removal of 6 bases from V and 6 bases from J, the junction contained 5 bases not matched to a gene. The CDR3 has 12 amino acids. Germline V gene sequence: CDR1 MDHEN, CDR2 SYDVKM. The CDR3 coding sequence is TGTGCCAGCAGGACAGGGTACAGCGAGCAGTACTTC. Protein: CASRTGYSEQYF.

This clonotype was seen repeatedly, ten times or more. This chain links TRBV5-1 with TRBJ1-1; D remains unclear. CDR1 is SGHRS, CDR2 YFSETQ, per germline. Trimming removed 1 base at V and 1 base at J, with 8 bases between. This CDR3 region has 14 residues. The CDR3 DNA reads TGCGCCAGCAGCTTGTCGGCAGGGAACACTGAAGCTTTCTTT. Its translation is CASSLSAGNTEAFF.

The V gene is TRBV20-1, the J gene TRBJ2-5; D uncertain. CDR3 size: 13 residues. Germline-derived CDR1 and CDR2 are DFQATT and SNEGSKA (reference sequence). Trimming left V 0 bases short and J 1 base short, with 6 bases between. The CDR3 loop is CSARDTAQETQYF. The CDR3, as DNA: TGCAGTGCTAGAGACACAGCCCAAGAGACCCAGTACTTC.

V gene TRBV15 combines with J gene TRBJ2-1; 9 bases map to TRBD1. Germline CDR1 LNHNV, CDR2 YYDKDF (reference sequence). The CDR3 covers 14 residues. V was clipped by 1 base and J by 9 bases; unmatched bases: 4. The CDR3 nucleotides read TGTGCCACCAGCAGAGGGGACAGGGCTGGTGAGCAGTTCTTC. Protein sequence: CATSRGDRAGEQFF.

V gene TRBV7-6 combines with J gene TRBJ2-2; D may be TRBD1 or TRBD2 (5 bases each). From germline, CDR1 is SGHVS and CDR2 FNYEAQ. The CDR3 has 15 amino acids. Trimming took off 4 bases at V and 8 bases at J, with 17 bases between the two ends. As DNA, the CDR3 is TGTGCCAGCAGCTCCCCCACGAGGGGTTCGGGGGAGCTGTTTTTT. Translation gives CASSSPTRGSGELFF.

This sequence joins TRBV12-3 or TRBV12-4 and TRBJ2-1; TRBD1 or TRBD2 may be the D gene (5 bases each). This CDR3 comprises 13 residues. The V gene lost 7 bases and the J gene lost 8 bases, with 15 bases spanning the gap. The CDR3 spells CASIRSRGYEQFF. The CDR3 nucleotides are TGTGCCAGCATCCGAAGTCGGGGCTATGAGCAGTTCTTC.

The chain has TRBV7-2 and TRBJ1-2; D is perhaps TRBD1 (5 bases). The CDR3 contains 13 residues. With 1 base removed from V and 6 bases from J, the gap between germline ends came to 9 bases. Germline assignment: CDR1 SGHTA and CDR2 FQGNSA. This chain's CDR3 is CASSLVGEDGYTF. DNA of the CDR3: TGTGCCAGCAGCTTAGTGGGGGAGGATGGCTACACCTTC.

The chain couples TRBV9 to TRBJ2-7; D ambiguous. The CDR3 sequence is 14 residues long. CDR1 is SGDLS and CDR2 is YYNGEE in the germline V gene. V shed 3 bases and J shed 0 bases, with 10 bases lying between them. CDR3 nucleotides: TGTGCCAGCAGCGCTGGAAAGGTCTCCTACGAGCAGTACTTC. As protein: CASSAGKVSYEQYF.

The chain joins TRBV24-1 to TRBJ2-5; D is unresolved. Trimming pared 4 bases from V and 2 bases from J, leaving 4 bases between. Germline CDR1 KGHDR, CDR2 SFDVKD. This CDR3 is built from 12 residues. The CDR3 region is CATSDRQETQYF. The CDR3 nucleotides are TGTGCCACCAGTGACAGGCAAGAGACCCAGTACTTC.

This clonotype has a handful of counts. The gene calls are TRBV7-6 and TRBJ2-1, with D unresolved. The CDR3 sequence is 16 residues long. V shed 1 base and J shed 7 bases, with 17 bases lying between them. Germline CDR1 is SGHVS and CDR2 is FNYEAQ. The CDR3 bases are TGTGCCAGCAGCTTAGTACCGTTATTCGGTGGGAATGAGCAGTTCTTC. This sequence encodes CASSLVPLFGGNEQFF.

This clonotype was found a few times. The chain links TRBV20-1 to TRBJ1-2; D not resolved. The CDR3 contains 14 residues. Looked up from germline, CDR1 is DFQATT and CDR2 is SNEGSKA (reference sequence). The ends were cut back, 4 bases at V and 8 bases at J, with 20 bases in the middle. The CDR3 here is CSAISEFPMPGYTF. The CDR3 coding sequence is TGCAGTGCTATATCGGAGTTCCCTATGCCGGGCTACACCTTC.

This clonotype showed up just a few times. The chain is built from TRBV9 and TRBJ2-5; 7 nucleotides align to TRBD2. Germline-derived CDR1 and CDR2 are SGDLS and YYNGEE. The length of the CDR3 is 15 residues. V lost 6 bases and J lost 5; bases outside the gene matches: 13. The CDR3 DNA reads TGTGCCAGCACCCCTGAGGGAGGGGTCCAGGAGACCCAGTACTTC. Translation: CASTPEGGVQETQYF.

This clonotype was counted a few times. The V call is TRBV5-1, the J call TRBJ2-5; 7 bases are a match to TRBD2. The length of the CDR3 is 15 residues. From germline, CDR1 is SGHRS and CDR2 YFSETQ. Losses at the gene ends were 4 bases for V and 0 bases for J; bases not matched to a gene: 6. The CDR3 loop reads CASSRVGGYQETQYF. The CDR3 nucleotides read TGCGCCAGCAGCCGGGTCGGGGGGTACCAAGAGACCCAGTACTTC.

In this sample, this clonotype turned up a few times. This sequence joins TRBV9 and TRBJ2-1; D gene unclear. Germline CDR1 and CDR2: SGDLS and YYNGEE. Trimming shortened V by 3 bases and J by 6 bases, and 10 bases separated the two germline ends. CDR3 length: 13 amino acids. CDR3 nucleotide sequence: TGTGCCAGCAGCGGATGGGGAACCAATGAGCAGTTCTTC. It codes for CASSGWGTNEQFF.

This clonotype occurred a few times. The J gene is TRBJ2-5, the V gene TRBV5-1; a possible D gene is TRBD2 (6 bases). Trimming stripped 3 bases from V and 3 bases from J, with 15 bases between. The germline V gene has CDR1 SGHRS and CDR2 YFSETQ. The CDR3 consists of 15 residues. DNA for the CDR3: TGCGCCAGCAGCTCCCTCCTCGGCGGGGAAGAGACCCAGTACTTC. Translated: CASSSLLGGEETQYF.

The V call is TRBV28, the J call TRBJ2-3; 9 bases map to TRBD2. V lost 5 bases to trimming and J lost 2 bases; unmatched junction nucleotides: 8. There are 16 residues in the CDR3. From germline, CDR1 is MDHEN and CDR2 SYDVKM. The CDR3 nucleotides are TGTGCCAGCAGTCCCCCCAGCGGGGGGTACACAGATACGCAGTATTTT. Its translation: CASSPPSGGYTDTQYF.